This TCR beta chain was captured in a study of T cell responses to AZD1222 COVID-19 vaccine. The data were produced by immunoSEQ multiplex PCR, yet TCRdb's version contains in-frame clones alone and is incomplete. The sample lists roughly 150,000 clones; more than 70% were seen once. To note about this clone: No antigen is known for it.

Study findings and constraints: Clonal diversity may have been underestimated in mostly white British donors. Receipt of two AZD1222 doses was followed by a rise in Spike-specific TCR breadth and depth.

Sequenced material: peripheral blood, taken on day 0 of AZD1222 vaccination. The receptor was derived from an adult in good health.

The CDR3, as DNA: TGCGCCAGCAGCCAAGACGGTAGCGGCACAGATACGCAGTATTTT. The encoded protein is CASSQDGSGTDTQYF. The gene calls are TRBV4-3 and TRBJ2-3; possible D gene TRBD2, 5 bases. The germline V and J ends were trimmed by 0 bases and 1 base, with 8 bases remaining between them. The germline V gene encodes CDR1 LGHNA and CDR2 YSLEER. This CDR3 spans 15 amino acids.